The present T cell receptor (beta chain) was sequenced within a study of blood T cell repertoires in COVID-19. Overall study: PBMCs, B-cell-depleted T cells, or T cells provided the cDNA or gDNA that made up the material.

Some clones are missing from TCRdb's copy, which holds only in-frame ones; the method was immunoSEQ multiplex PCR. The data contain roughly 140,000 clones, about four fifths of them singletons. Germline CDR1 SGHDN, CDR2 FVKESK. The V end lost 0 bases, the J end lost 15 bases, and 18 bases lay between the germline ends. The CDR3 consists of 14 residues. The clonotype comes from a man aged 70-80 years who had recovered from COVID-19. Specimen: peripheral blood. This rearrangement joins TRBV14 to TRBJ2-1; possible D gene TRBD2, 6 bases. Written as DNA, the CDR3 is TGTGCCAGCAGCCAAGACCGTGGCAGGCTAGCGTTGTTCTTC. Protein sequence: CASSQDRGRLALFF.